Listed below are T cell receptor beta chains from one sample, sequenced in a study of shared clonotypes between healthy human individuals. TCRdb's copy holds only in-frame clones and misses some; the assay was immunoSEQ multiplex PCR. Altogether about 2 million clones are present, about 95% being singletons, with the ten largest covering 1.2%. Material: naive CD8+ T cells sorted from blood. These receptors came from a man younger than 35 in good health. CDR3s include the opening cysteine and the closing phenylalanine or tryptophan. The order of the fields is clone size, V gene, J gene, CDR3 protein. Only some rows state a clone size, as once, few, many or a class for expanded clones.

NA,TRBV4-3,TRBJ2-3,CASSQDASAGEADTQYF
NA,TRBV28,TRBJ1-2,CASSPVLGFNYGYTF
NA,TRBV6-5,TRBJ1-2,CASSYHDPGTGYGYTF
NA,TRBV5-1,TRBJ2-5,CASSFGTSAQETQYF
NA,TRBV4-3,TRBJ2-3,CASSRTSGGTDTQYF
NA,TRBV18,TRBJ2-5,CASSPQQRGDAEETQYF
NA,TRBV4-2,TRBJ1-2,CASSQVGQDYYGYTF
once,TRBV6-1,TRBJ2-7,CASSDGISYEQYF
once,TRBV2,TRBJ2-7,CASSPEDSYEQYF
NA,TRBV13,TRBJ2-5,CASSLFSGETQYF
NA,TRBV7-9,TRBJ2-5,CASSPSGDQYF
NA,TRBV28,TRBJ1-1,CASSLTGGSTEAFF
NA,TRBV29-1,TRBJ2-5,CSVLEGGSRYQETQYF
NA,TRBV19,TRBJ2-7,CASTSGSIDEQYF
NA,TRBV2,TRBJ2-7,CASSERLF
NA,TRBV27,TRBJ2-1,CASSLLAGGISSYNEQFF
once,TRBV11-2,TRBJ2-7,CASIPTGGVYEQYF
NA,TRBV27,TRBJ2-7,CASSFTWTVYEQYF
NA,TRBV28,TRBJ1-1,CASTMTGSHTEAFF
once,TRBV29-1,TRBJ1-1,CSVEVAWKNTEAFF
once,TRBV5-6,TRBJ2-2,CASSLELAGASGELFF
NA,TRBV19,TRBJ2-1,CATSPENNEQFF
NA,TRBV28,TRBJ1-2,CASSTGEVGDGYTF
NA,TRBV27,TRBJ1-5,CASSLIASNQPQHF
NA,TRBV15,TRBJ2-7,CATSRGGVTSGSNTYEQYF
NA,TRBV6-5,TRBJ1-2,CASSYSTGEVDYGYTF
NA,TRBV4-3,TRBJ2-1,CASSQVSFAYNEQFF
NA,TRBV10-2,TRBJ2-3,CASSEGAAGADTQYF
NA,TRBV12-5,TRBJ1-1,CASAGGDREAFF
NA,TRBV7-9,TRBJ2-2,CASSPGSGELFF